What follows describes a single T cell receptor beta chain. What it binds is unknown. The record originates from a study of beta chain features in type 1 diabetes. Findings of the study overall: In cDNA sequencing, cells with high TCR expression could be over-represented. Whether HLA type affects TCRB rearrangement stayed undetermined in the present work.

CDR1 and CDR2 from the germline V gene are DFQATT and SNEGSKA (reference sequence). The CDR3 spans 11 residues. Trimming stripped 4 bases from V and 7 bases from J, with 10 bases between. Expressed TCRB transcripts got sequenced, as all isolated RNA was reverse transcribed. Several million reads was the average for naive, central memory and regulatory T cell samples. The data were produced by immunoSEQ multiplex PCR, yet TCRdb's version contains in-frame clones alone and is incomplete. The repertoire holds hundreds of thousands of clones, with roughly 16% as singletons. The sample comprised naive CD4+ T cells from blood. The sequence was collected from a man between 18 and 35 years old in good health. The chain has TRBV20-1 and TRBJ2-5; tentatively, D is TRBD1 (5 bases). Here the CDR3 DNA reads TGCAGTGCTAAGGACATTATGACCCAGTACTTC. Translating it yields CSAKDIMTQYF.